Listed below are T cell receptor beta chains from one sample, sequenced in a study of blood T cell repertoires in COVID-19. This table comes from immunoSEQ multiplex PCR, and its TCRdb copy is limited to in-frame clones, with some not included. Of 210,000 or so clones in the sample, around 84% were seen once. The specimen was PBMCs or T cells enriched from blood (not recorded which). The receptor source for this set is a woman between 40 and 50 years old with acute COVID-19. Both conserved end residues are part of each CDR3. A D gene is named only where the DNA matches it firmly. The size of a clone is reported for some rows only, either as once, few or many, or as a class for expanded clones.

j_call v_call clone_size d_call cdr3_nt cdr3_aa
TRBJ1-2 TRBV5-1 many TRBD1 TGCGCCAGCAGCTTGCAACAGGGGGGAGATGGCTACACCTTC CASSLQQGGDGYTF
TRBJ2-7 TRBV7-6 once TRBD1 TGTGCCAGCAGCTCAACGGGACAGGGGGCGGATGAGCAGTACTTC CASSSTGQGADEQYF
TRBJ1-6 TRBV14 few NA TGTGCCAGCAGCCATGAACAGGGTTGGGGTTCACCCCTCCACTTT CASSHEQGWGSPLHF
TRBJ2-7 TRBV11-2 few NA TGTGCCAGCAGCCAGCAAGGGGGATACTACGAGCAGTACTTC CASSQQGGYYEQYF
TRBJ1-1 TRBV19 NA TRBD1 TGTGCCAGTAGTATCCAGGGGGCCGCTGAAGCTTTCTTT CASSIQGAAEAFF
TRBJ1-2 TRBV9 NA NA TGTGCCAGCAGCCCCGGGGTTCTGGGCTACACCTTC CASSPGVLGYTF
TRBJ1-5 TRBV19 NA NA TGTGCCAGTTGCCGGACTATGGACATACGTCAGCCCCAGCATTTT CASCRTMDIRQPQHF
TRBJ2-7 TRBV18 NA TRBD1 TGTGCCAGCTCACCACCCAGGGGGACCTACGAGCAGTACTTC CASSPPRGTYEQYF
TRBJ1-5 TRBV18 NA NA TGTGCCAGCTCACCATACGAAGGGGGAGAGTCCCAGCATTTT CASSPYEGGESQHF
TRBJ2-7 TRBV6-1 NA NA TGTGCCAGCAGTGAAAAGGTTTACGGAGGAGCCTACGAGCAGTACTTC CASSEKVYGGAYEQYF
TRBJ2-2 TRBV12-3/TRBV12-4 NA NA TGTGCCAGCAGTTTGCGTGGCGGGGAGCTGTTTTTT CASSLRGGELFF
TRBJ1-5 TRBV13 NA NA TGTGCCAGCAGCTTAGGCAATGCGGGGAATAGCAATCAGCCCCAGCATTTT CASSLGNAGNSNQPQHF
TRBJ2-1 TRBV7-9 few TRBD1 TGTGCCAGCAGCTTCCAGGACAGGGCGTACAATGAGCAGTTCTTC CASSFQDRAYNEQFF
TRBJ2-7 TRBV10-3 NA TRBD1 TGTGCCATCAGACCCGACAGGGGGCGTGAATCCGTGGGGCAGTACTTC CAIRPDRGRESVGQYF
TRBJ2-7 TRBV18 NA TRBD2 TGTGCCAGCTCACCTACCGGGAGGGAAAACTACGAGCAGTACTTC CASSPTGRENYEQYF
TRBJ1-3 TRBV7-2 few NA TGTGCCAGCAGCTTAGTCAGGGGCGCTGGAAACACCATATATTTT CASSLVRGAGNTIYF
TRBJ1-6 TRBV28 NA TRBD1 TGTGCCAATCAAGGACAGGCCTATAATTCACCCCTCCACTTT CANQGQAYNSPLHF
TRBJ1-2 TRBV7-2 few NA TGTGCCAGCAGCTTAGCAGGATCGGGAGGCTACACCTTC CASSLAGSGGYTF
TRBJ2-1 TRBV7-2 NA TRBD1 TGTGCCAGCAGCCTAGACAGGGGATCCTACAATGAGCAGTTCTTC CASSLDRGSYNEQFF
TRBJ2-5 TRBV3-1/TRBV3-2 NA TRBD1 TGTGCCACCTACCGGGACAGGTGGGAGACCCAGTACTTC CATYRDRWETQYF
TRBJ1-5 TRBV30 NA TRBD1 TGTGCCTGGAGTGCAGACAGGGGGCCTCAGCCCCAGCATTTT CAWSADRGPQPQHF
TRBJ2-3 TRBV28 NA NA TGTGCCAGCAGTTTAAGGGGGTTTGCAGATACGCAGTATTTT CASSLRGFADTQYF
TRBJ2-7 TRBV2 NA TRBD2 TGTGCCAGCAGGGCCCGGGACTACGACCTCGAGCAGTACTTC CASRARDYDLEQYF
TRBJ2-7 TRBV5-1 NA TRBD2 TGCGCCAGCAGCCCACCCGGGCGGGAGGCTTACGAGCAGTACTTC CASSPPGREAYEQYF
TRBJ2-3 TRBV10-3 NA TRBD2 TGTGCCATCAGTGAGCCGGCTAGCGGGGGGGCGACAGATACGCAGTATTTT CAISEPASGGATDTQYF
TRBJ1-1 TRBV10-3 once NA TGTGCCATCGGAGGGCTGGGGGGTACTGAAGCTTTCTTT CAIGGLGGTEAFF
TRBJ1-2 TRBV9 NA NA TGTGCCAGCTATGCGGACTATGGCTACACCTTC CASYADYGYTF